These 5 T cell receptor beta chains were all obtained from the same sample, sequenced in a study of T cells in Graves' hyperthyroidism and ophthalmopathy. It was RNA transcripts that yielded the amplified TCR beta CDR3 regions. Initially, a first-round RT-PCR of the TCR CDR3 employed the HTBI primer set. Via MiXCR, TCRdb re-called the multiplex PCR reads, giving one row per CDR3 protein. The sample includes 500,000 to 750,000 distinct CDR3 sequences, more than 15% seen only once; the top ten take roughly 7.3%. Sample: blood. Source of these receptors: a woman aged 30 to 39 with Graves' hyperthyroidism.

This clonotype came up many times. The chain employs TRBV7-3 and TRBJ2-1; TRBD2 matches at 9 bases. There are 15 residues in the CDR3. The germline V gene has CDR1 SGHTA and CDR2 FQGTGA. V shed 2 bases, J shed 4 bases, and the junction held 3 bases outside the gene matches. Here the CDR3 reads CASSLGTSRYNEQFF. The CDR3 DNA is TGTGCCAGCAGCTTAGGGACTAGCAGATACAATGAGCAGTTCTTC. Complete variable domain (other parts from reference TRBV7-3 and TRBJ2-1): GAGVSQTPSNKVTEKGKYVELRCDPISGHTALYWYRQSLGQGPEFLIYFQGTGAADDSGLPNDRFFAVRPEGSVSTLKIQRTERGDSAVYLCASSLGTSRYNEQFFGPGTRLTVL.

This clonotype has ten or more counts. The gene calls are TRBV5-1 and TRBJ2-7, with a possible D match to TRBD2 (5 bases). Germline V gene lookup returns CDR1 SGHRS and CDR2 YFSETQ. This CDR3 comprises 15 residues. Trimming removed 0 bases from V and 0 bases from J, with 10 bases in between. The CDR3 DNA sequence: TGCGCCAGCAGCTTGGGGGGAGTGGGCTCCTACGAGCAGTACTTC. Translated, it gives CASSLGGVGSYEQYF.

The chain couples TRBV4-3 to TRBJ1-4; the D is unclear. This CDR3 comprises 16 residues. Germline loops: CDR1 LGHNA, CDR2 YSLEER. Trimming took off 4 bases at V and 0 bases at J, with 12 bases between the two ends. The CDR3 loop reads CASSRRTPATNEKLFF. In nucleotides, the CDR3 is TGCGCCAGCAGCCGCCGAACCCCTGCAACTAATGAAAAACTGTTTTTT.

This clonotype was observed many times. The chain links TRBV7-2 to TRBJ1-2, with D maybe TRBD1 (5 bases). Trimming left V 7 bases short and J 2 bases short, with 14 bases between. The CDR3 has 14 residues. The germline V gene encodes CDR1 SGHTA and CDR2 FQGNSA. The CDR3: CASTFGGRNYGYTF. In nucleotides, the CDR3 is TGTGCCAGCACCTTCGGGGGGAGGAACTATGGCTACACCTTC.

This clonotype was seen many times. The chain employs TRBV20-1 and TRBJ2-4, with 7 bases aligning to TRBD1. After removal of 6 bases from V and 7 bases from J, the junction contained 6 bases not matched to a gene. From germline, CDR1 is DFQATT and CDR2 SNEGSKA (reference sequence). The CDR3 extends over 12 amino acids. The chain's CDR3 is CSAKTGMNIQYF. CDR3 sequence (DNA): TGCAGTGCCAAGACAGGGATGAACATTCAGTACTTC.